This TCR beta chain was captured in a study of cytomegalovirus exposure and HLA in healthy donors. General study results and limits: Cytomegalovirus association was listed for 150 to 200 TCR beta chains.

Primers included in the PCR were 60 Vbeta and 13 Jbeta primers. Method: immunoSEQ multiplex PCR; TCRdb's copy keeps in-frame clones and lacks some. The repertoire holds about 150,000 clones, with roughly 80% as singletons. Comment on this clone: Its target is unknown.

J was trimmed by 9 bases and V by 0 bases; bases with no gene match: 9. This CDR3 comprises 16 residues. CDR1 and CDR2 from the germline V gene are SGDLS and YYNGEE. The TCR originated in a male donor in good health and CMV-seronegative. The J gene is TRBJ2-1, the V gene TRBV9; 10 nucleotides match TRBD2. The source material was PBMCs. The CDR3: CASSVGASGGATEQFF. The CDR3 bases are TGTGCCAGCAGCGTAGGGGCGAGCGGGGGGGCCACTGAGCAGTTCTTC. Complete variable domain (other parts from reference TRBV9 and TRBJ2-1): DSGVTQTPKHLITATGQRVTLRCSPRSGDLSVYWYQQSLDQGLQFLIQYYNGEERAKGNILERFSAQQFPDLHSELNLSSLELGDSALYFCASSVGASGGATEQFFGPGTRLTVL.